This TCR beta chain was retrieved from a study of T-cell reconstitution after alpha-beta-depleted transplantation in children. Using unique molecular identifiers, the investigators prepared the TCRbeta library. Each CDR3 protein is one row after TCRdb ran MiXCR on the PCR reads. The data contain more than 150,000 distinct CDR3 sequences, roughly 15% of them seen just once; the ten biggest clones take up roughly 13%. This clonotype was detected many times. The CDR3 extends over 14 amino acids. The V gene lost 0 bases and the J gene lost 3 bases, with 9 bases spanning the gap. Germline V gene data show CDR1 as SGHTA and CDR2 as FQGNSA.

The clonotype comes from a human donor who donated a stem cell graft to a child with acute lymphoblastic leukemia. V and J are TRBV7-2 and TRBJ2-7, with a possible D match to TRBD1 (6 bases). Material: PBMCs from the stem cell graft donor, obtained from the stem cell graft. CDR3 nucleotide sequence: TGTGCCAGCAGCTTAGCAACAGGGATCTACGAGCAGTACTTC. Amino acids: CASSLATGIYEQYF.